The clone carrying this T cell receptor beta chain was counted between two and nine times. The V and J ends lost 0 bases and 10 bases respectively, with 9 bases between them. In germline, CDR1 is LGHDT, CDR2 YNNKEL (reference sequence). CDR3 length: 12 amino acids. The data were obtained in a study of blood T cell repertoires in COVID-19. Clones were sequenced by immunoSEQ multiplex PCR, and TCRdb holds only the in-frame ones, with some missing. The repertoire holds about 180,000 clones, with 88% as singletons. The chain carries TRBV3-1 (or the pseudogene TRBV3-2) and TRBJ1-1; D gene uncertain. Input material: peripheral blood. The sequence derives from a woman aged 25-40 years with acute or convalescent COVID-19. The CDR3 protein is CASSQEKRVAFF. In nucleotides, the CDR3 is TGTGCCAGCAGCCAAGAAAAGAGGGTAGCTTTCTTT.